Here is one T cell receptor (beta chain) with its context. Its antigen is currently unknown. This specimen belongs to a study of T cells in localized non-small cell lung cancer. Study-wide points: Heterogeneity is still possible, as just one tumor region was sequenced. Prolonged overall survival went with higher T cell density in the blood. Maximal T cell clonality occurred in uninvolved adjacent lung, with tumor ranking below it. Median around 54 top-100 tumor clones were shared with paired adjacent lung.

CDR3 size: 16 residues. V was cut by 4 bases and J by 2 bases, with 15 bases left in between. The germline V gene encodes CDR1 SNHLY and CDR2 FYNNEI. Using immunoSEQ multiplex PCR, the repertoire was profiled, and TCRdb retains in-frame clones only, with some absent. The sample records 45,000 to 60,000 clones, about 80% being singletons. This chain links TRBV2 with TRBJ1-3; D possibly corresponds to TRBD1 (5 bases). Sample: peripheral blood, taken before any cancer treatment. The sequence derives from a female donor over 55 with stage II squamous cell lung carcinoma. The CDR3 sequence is CASSGTRAVTGNTIYF. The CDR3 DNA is TGTGCCAGCAGTGGGACACGGGCGGTGACTGGAAACACCATATATTTT. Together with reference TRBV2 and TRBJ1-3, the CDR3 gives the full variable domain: EPEVTQTPSHQVTQMGQEVILRCVPISNHLYFYWYRQILGQKVEFLVSFYNNEISEKSEIFDDQFSVERPDGSNFTLKIRSTKLEDSAMYFCASSGTRAVTGNTIYFGEGSWLTVV.